Following are 10 T cell receptor beta chains from one sample sequenced in a study of blood T cell repertoires in COVID-19. Measured with immunoSEQ multiplex PCR; TCRdb has only the in-frame clones, and not every one. The data show 240,000 or so clones, approximately 90% seen once. The sequenced sample was peripheral blood. The source of these receptors is a woman aged 40 to 50 who had recovered from COVID-19.

The chain joins TRBV7-8 to TRBJ2-7, with D possibly matching TRBD2 (6 bases). Germline lookup yields CDR1 SGHVS and CDR2 FQNEAQ. The ends were cut back, 0 bases at V and 3 bases at J, with 18 bases in the middle. This CDR3 has 17 residues. The CDR3 bases are TGTGCCAGCAGCTTAGCAGTGGGGGGTGGCAGAGGCTACGAGCAGTACTTC. Its translation: CASSLAVGGGRGYEQYF.

This clone is a singleton in its sample. This chain uses TRBV5-6 with TRBJ1-1, with D uncertain. The CDR3 totals 13 residues. Trimming removed 1 base at V and 3 bases at J, with 7 bases between. In germline, CDR1 is SGHDT, CDR2 YYEEEE. CDR3 in amino acids: CASSLSPDTEAFF. The CDR3 nucleotides read TGTGCCAGCAGCTTGTCCCCGGACACTGAAGCTTTCTTT.

The chain carries TRBV2 and TRBJ2-7, with a possible D match to TRBD2 (6 bases). Germline CDR1 is SNHLY and CDR2 is FYNNEI. There are 12 residues in the CDR3. V was trimmed by 4 bases and J by 7 bases, leaving 11 bases between them. The CDR3 nucleotides read TGTGCCAGCAGTGCGGGAGTGGGGGAGCAGTACGTC. This sequence encodes CASSAGVGEQYV.

The V gene is TRBV19, the J gene TRBJ1-5, with 8 nucleotides matching TRBD1. After removal of 5 bases from V and 2 bases from J, the junction contained 8 bases not matched to a gene. CDR3 size: 16 residues. From germline, CDR1 is LNHDA and CDR2 SQIVND (reference sequence). This CDR3 is CASSGQGAGGNQPQHF. The CDR3 DNA follows: TGTGCCAGTAGTGGTCAGGGGGCTGGGGGCAATCAGCCCCAGCATTTT. Using reference TRBV19 and TRBJ1-5 for the parts outside the CDR3, the full variable domain is DGGITQSPKYLFRKEGQNVTLSCEQNLNHDAMYWYRQDPGQGLRLIYYSQIVNDFQKGDIAEGYSVSREKKESFPLTVTSAQKNPTAFYLCASSGQGAGGNQPQHFGDGTRLSIL.

The genes are TRBV4-1 and TRBJ1-2; the D gene is possibly TRBD1 (6 bases). CDR3 length: 14 residues. The V and J ends lost 1 base and 7 bases respectively, with 13 bases between them. CDR1 is MGHRA, CDR2 YSYEKL, per germline. The CDR3, as DNA: TGCGCCAGCAGCCAAGTGGCAGGGGTGGGTGGCTACACCTTC. Protein sequence: CASSQVAGVGGYTF.

The V and J genes are TRBV12-5 and TRBJ1-2; D remains ambiguous. There are 15 residues in the CDR3. V was shortened by 5 bases and J by 0 bases, with 13 bases between the two germline ends. Germline values: CDR1 LGHNT, CDR2 FRNRAP. Here the CDR3 reads CASGPATFTNYGYTF. The CDR3 DNA is TGTGCTAGTGGTCCCGCTACCTTCACTAACTATGGCTACACCTTC.

V usage is TRBV5-5 and J usage is TRBJ2-5; 7 positions agree with TRBD2. The CDR3 extends over 16 amino acids. Trimming removed 4 bases from V and 2 bases from J; junction bases left unmatched: 11. Germline loops: CDR1 SGHKS, CDR2 YYEKEE (reference sequence). This chain's CDR3 is CASSGGGLAAQETQYF. The CDR3 region has the DNA TGTGCCAGCAGCGGGGGAGGGCTAGCGGCACAAGAGACCCAGTACTTC.

The chain is built from TRBV7-2 and TRBJ2-7; D remains ambiguous. CDR1 and CDR2 (germline): SGHTA, FQGNSA. Trimming shortened V by 2 bases and J by 6 bases, and 8 bases separated the two germline ends. The CDR3 spans 12 residues. CDR3 coding DNA: TGTGCCAGCAGCTTACGGCCGGGCGAGCAGTACTTC. Translated: CASSLRPGEQYF.

This chain uses TRBV7-8 with TRBJ2-7; 11 positions agree with TRBD1. The CDR3 sequence is 12 residues long. V shed 5 bases and J 12 bases; nucleotides not matched to a gene: 6. Germline-derived CDR1 and CDR2 are SGHVS and FQNEAQ. CDR3 sequence (DNA): TGTGCCAGCAGCCCCGGGACAGGGGGTTGGTACTTC. This codes for CASSPGTGGWYF.

The V call is TRBV19, the J call TRBJ2-1; the match to TRBD2 covers 8 bases. From germline, CDR1 is LNHDA and CDR2 SQIVND (reference sequence). The length of the CDR3 is 15 residues. Trimming cost V 6 bases and J 0 bases; bases outside gene matches: 4. CDR3 sequence reads: CASSERGSSYNEQFF. In DNA, the CDR3 is TGTGCCAGTAGCGAGCGGGGGAGCTCCTACAATGAGCAGTTCTTC.